Shown below are 15 T cell receptor beta chains from a single sample sequenced in a study of tumor-infiltrating lymphocytes in glioblastoma multiforme. TCR beta libraries were built from RNA through three nested multiplex PCR rounds using modified ARM-PCR. MiXCR was run by TCRdb on the multiplex PCR reads, yielding one entry per CDR3 protein. Of about 10,000 distinct CDR3 sequences listed, roughly 71% are singletons. Sequencing input: brain tumor tissue. The receptor set was obtained from a male donor with glioblastoma.

This clonotype is categorized as medium-sized. CDR3 sequence reads: CASSEEGRPDSPLHF. The CDR3 bases are TGTGCCAGCAGTGAAGAGGGGAGGCCGGATTCACCCCTCCACTTT. This chain joins TRBV6-1 and TRBJ1-6, with TRBD1 as a possible D gene (5 bases). CDR1 is MNHNS and CDR2 is SASEGT in the germline V gene. The CDR3 sequence is 15 residues long. V was pared by 1 base and J by 8 bases, with 12 bases between.

Comment on this clonotype: A junction end diverges from the germline sequence, so it may reflect a read error. The chain links TRBV20-1 to TRBJ1-2; a possible D gene is TRBD1 (5 bases). Germline values: CDR1 DFQATT, CDR2 SNEGSKA (reference sequence). CDR3 size: 16 residues. CDR3 DNA: TGCAGTACTAGAGCCCAAGGGAAAAATAGGGACTATGGCTATACCTTC. Protein sequence: CSTRAQGKNRDYGYTF.

By frequency in the sample, this clonotype is medium-sized (0.01 to 0.1%). The rearrangement joins TRBV5-4 to TRBJ2-7; TRBD2 matches 7 bases. V lost 3 bases and J lost 0; bases outside the gene matches: 9. This CDR3 region has 16 residues. Per germline, CDR1 SGHNT and CDR2 YYREEE (reference sequence). The CDR3, as DNA: TGTGCCAGCAGCTGGGGCGGGGTAGCGGGCTCCTACGAGCAGTACTTC. This codes for CASSWGGVAGSYEQYF. The full variable domain, in which reference TRBV5-4 and TRBJ2-7 provide the parts outside the CDR3, is ETGVTQSPTHLIKTRGQQVTLRCSSQSGHNTVSWYQQALGQGPQFIFQYYREEENGRGNFPPRFSGLQFPNYSSELNVNALELDDSALYLCASSWGGVAGSYEQYFGPGTRLTVT.

This clonotype turned up a few times. The gene calls are TRBV12-3 or TRBV12-4 and TRBJ2-2; maybe TRBD1 (5 bases). This CDR3 spans 12 amino acids. With 4 bases removed from V and 7 bases from J, the gap between germline ends came to 7 bases. The CDR3 here is CASSYRGGELFF. The CDR3 bases are TGTGCCAGCAGTTATAGGGGCGGGGAGCTGTTTTTT.

The chain couples TRBV2 to TRBJ1-3; D is unresolved. The CDR3 consists of 14 residues. The V end was cut by 8 bases, the J end by 2 bases, with 13 bases between. Germline V lookup: CDR1 SNHLY, CDR2 FYNNEI. CDR3 coding DNA: TGTGCCAGCGTTGCCCTCGTAGCTGGAAACACCATATATTTT. Its protein product is CASVALVAGNTIYF.

Comments on this clonotype: It is likely a read error, because the conserved phenylalanine at the end of the CDR3 is missing. The DNA is left out, because the CDR3 cannot be placed on it with certainty; the CDR3 is given as TCRdb lists it. The chain links TRBV20-1 to TRBJ2-1; TRBD2, the D gene given by the table, was not confirmed from the DNA. The CDR3 extends over 13 residues, inclusive of both ends. CDR1 is DFQATT, CDR2 SNEGSKA, per germline (reference sequence). The CDR3 here is CSASRTSPNEEFL.

In this sample, this clonotype turned up a few times. Without the conserved terminal phenylalanine or tryptophan, this CDR3 likely stems from a read error. The gene calls are TRBV20-1 and TRBJ1-3; unclear D gene. In germline, CDR1 is DFQATT, CDR2 SNEGSKA (reference sequence). The CDR3 runs 13 residues. CDR3 nucleotides: TGCAGTGCTAGAGTCGGGGTTGGAGACACCATATATTCT. This codes for CSARVGVGDTIYS.

V gene TRBV29-1 combines with J gene TRBJ1-1; 9 nucleotides line up with TRBD1. CDR1 and CDR2 from the germline V gene are SQVTM and ANQGSEA. The CDR3 loop spans 14 amino acids. V was clipped by 4 bases and J by 5 bases; unmatched bases: 8. The CDR3 sequence: CSVARDRDWTEAFF. DNA of the CDR3: TGCAGCGTTGCCCGGGACAGGGATTGGACTGAAGCTTTCTTT. Based on the CDR3 plus reference TRBV29-1 and TRBJ1-1, the full variable domain is SAVISQKPSRDICQRGTSLTIQCQVDSQVTMMFWYRQQPGQSLTLIATANQGSEATYESGFVIDKFPISRPNLTFSTLTVSNMSPEDSSIYLCSVARDRDWTEAFFGQGTRLTVV.

The chain links TRBV12-3 or TRBV12-4 to TRBJ2-5, with a tentative D call TRBD1 (6 bases). Between the trimmed V and J ends, which lost 4 bases and 5 bases, there was a span of 14 bases. CDR3 length equals 14 residues. CDR3 DNA sequence: TGTGCCAGCAGTTCAACAGGGTCCGTGGAGACCCAGTACTTC. Amino acid sequence: CASSSTGSVETQYF.

This clonotype is medium-sized by share. The rearrangement uses TRBV6-1 and TRBJ2-1, with 11 bases that match TRBD2. Germline V gene data show CDR1 as MNHNS and CDR2 as SASEGT. Trimming cost V 6 bases and J 8 bases; bases outside gene matches: 12. This CDR3 has 16 amino acids. CDR3 loop: CASRGRVAGGPYEQFF. The CDR3 DNA is TGTGCCAGCAGGGGCCGGGTAGCGGGAGGGCCATATGAGCAGTTCTTC.

The chain employs TRBV7-2 and TRBJ1-2, with 12 bases matching TRBD1. Germline V gene lookup returns CDR1 SGHTA and CDR2 FQGNSA. V was clipped by 3 bases and J by 8 bases; unmatched bases: 4. This CDR3 has 14 residues. This chain's CDR3 is CASSFSGTGGGYTF. The CDR3, as DNA: TGTGCCAGCAGCTTCTCCGGGACAGGGGGCGGCTACACCTTC.

A remark on this clonotype: The CDR3 does not close with the conserved phenylalanine or tryptophan, likely indicating a read error. J is TRBJ2-1 and V is TRBV24-1; possibly TRBD2 for D (6 bases). The V end lost 4 bases, the J end lost 8 bases, and 17 bases lay between the germline ends. The CDR3 has 15 residues. Germline CDR1 reads KGHDR; CDR2 reads SFDVKD. CDR3 sequence reads: CATSEGLVTGDEQFL. As DNA, the CDR3 is TGTGCCACCAGTGAAGGTCTAGTAACGGGAGATGAGCAGTTCTTA.

The chain recombines TRBV11-1 with TRBJ1-2; D may be TRBD1 (5 bases). Looked up from germline, CDR1 is SGHAT and CDR2 is FQDESV (reference sequence). The length of the CDR3 is 13 residues. V lost 4 bases to trimming and J lost 6 bases, with 12 bases between them. The CDR3 nucleotides are TGTGCCAGCAGCTGGGGCGGGACGGATGGCTACACCTTC. This translates into CASSWGGTDGYTF.

Turning to this clonotype: At one of its ends the junction is not consistent with the germline gene, which may arise from a read error. The chain combines TRBV7-3 with TRBJ2-3; D is ambiguous. The CDR3 has 12 residues. Germline lookup yields CDR1 SGHTA and CDR2 FQGTGA. CDR3 DNA: TGCGCCAGCAGCTCTAGGACAGATACGCAGTATTTT. Protein product: CASSSRTDTQYF. The complete variable domain, with remaining parts taken from reference TRBV7-3 and TRBJ2-3, reads GAGVSQTPSNKVTEKGKYVELRCDPISGHTALYWYRQSLGQGPEFLIYFQGTGAADDSGLPNDRFFAVRPEGSVSTLKIQRTERGDSAVYLCASSSRTDTQYFGPGTRLTVL.

This clonotype came up a few times. A much more abundant neighbour one base away suggests this may be a read error. V and J are TRBV21-1 and TRBJ2-1; TRBD1 is the table's D call and was not checked against the DNA. TRBV21-1 has pseudogene status. CDR3 length equals 19 residues. CDR3 protein: CASSKPGQGMAGRSNEQFF. CDR3 DNA sequence: TGTGCCAGCAGCAAACCGGGACAGGGTATGGCTGGACGGTCCAATGAGCAGTTCTTC.